The clone carrying this T cell receptor beta chain has at least ten counts. As yet, its antigen is unknown. This sample is part of a study of T cells in Graves' hyperthyroidism and ophthalmopathy. Study conclusions and caveats: Blood also showed most of the thyroid clonotypes that were expanded above 0.001.

Researchers amplified the TCR beta CDR3 regions from RNA transcripts. An initial round of RT-PCR targeting the TCR CDR3 relied on the HTBI primer set. TCRdb ran MiXCR on the multiplex PCR reads and lists one entry per CDR3 protein. The sample has 300,000 to 450,000 distinct CDR3 sequences, about 15% seen once; the top ten hold 32%. The CDR3 has 14 amino acids. V was shortened by 6 bases and J by 5 bases, with 16 bases between the two germline ends. CDR1 and CDR2 from the germline V gene are MNHEY and SMNVEV (reference sequence). Graves' hyperthyroidism qualified as stable when ophthalmopathy did not progress within 18 months. Using approximately 10 ml of fresh peripheral blood, PBMCs were prepared.

The genes are TRBV27 and TRBJ2-5, with D possibly being TRBD1 or TRBD2 (6 bases each). This receptor was taken from a young woman with Graves' hyperthyroidism. The specimen sequenced was blood. CDR3 region: CASRRPDSGETQYF. Here the CDR3 DNA reads TGTGCCAGCAGGAGGCCGGACAGCGGGGAGACCCAGTACTTC.